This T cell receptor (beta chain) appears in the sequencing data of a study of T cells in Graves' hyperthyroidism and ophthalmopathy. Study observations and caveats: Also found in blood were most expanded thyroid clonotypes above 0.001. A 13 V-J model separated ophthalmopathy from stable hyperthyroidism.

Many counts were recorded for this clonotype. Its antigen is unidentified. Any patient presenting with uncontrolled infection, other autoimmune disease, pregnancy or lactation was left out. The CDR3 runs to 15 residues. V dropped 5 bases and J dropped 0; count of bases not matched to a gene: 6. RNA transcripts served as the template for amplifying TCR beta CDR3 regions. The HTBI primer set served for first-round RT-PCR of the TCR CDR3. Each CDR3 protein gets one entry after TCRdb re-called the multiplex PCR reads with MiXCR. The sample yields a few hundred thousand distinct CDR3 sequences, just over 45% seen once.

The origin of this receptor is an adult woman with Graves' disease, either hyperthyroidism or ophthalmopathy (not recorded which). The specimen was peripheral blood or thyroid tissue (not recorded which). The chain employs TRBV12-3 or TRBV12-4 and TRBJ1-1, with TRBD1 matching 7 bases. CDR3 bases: TGTGCCAGCAGTCCACAGGGACAGATGAACACTGAAGCTTTCTTT. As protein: CASSPQGQMNTEAFF.